The 4 T cell receptor beta chains below all came from one sample that was sequenced in a study of T cell repertoires in cytomegalovirus infection. A single record per CDR3 protein comes from TCRdb applying MiXCR to the reads. The table lists around 360,000 distinct CDR3 sequences, about 35% of them singletons. The antigens these receptors bind are not known. Sequencing was performed on cultured PBMCs, taken from culture after CMV antigen stimulation. The receptors come from a human donor in good health (CMV status not recorded). Some clones in this sample may be carry-over from other donors' samples.

The CDR3 DNA reads as TGTGCCAGTAGTATAGGCGGGGTTCGCGGCTACACCTTC. Its protein product is CASSIGGVRGYTF. The V and J genes are TRBV19 and TRBJ1-2, with D uncertain. V was trimmed by 1 base and J by 8 bases, leaving 11 bases between them. CDR1 LNHDA and CDR2 SQIVND come from the germline V gene (reference sequence). CDR3 length: 13 amino acids.

The CDR3 region has the DNA TGCGCCAGCAGCAGGGGACAGGAGAACACTGAAGCTTTCTTT. It specifies CASSRGQENTEAFF. The rearrangement joins TRBV5-1 to TRBJ1-1; 8 bases are a match to TRBD1. Germline assignment: CDR1 SGHRS and CDR2 YFSETQ. The CDR3 is 14 residues long. The trim removed 4 bases at V and 1 base at J, leaving 3 bases unmatched.

This clonotype was detected ten times or more. The V gene is TRBV4-2, the J gene TRBJ2-3; possible D gene TRBD2, 5 bases. CDR3 length: 14 amino acids. The V end lost 1 base, the J end lost 3 bases, and 8 bases lay between the germline ends. The V gene's germline CDR1 is LGHNA and CDR2 YNFKEQ. This CDR3 is CASSQVGGTDTQYF. The CDR3 DNA sequence: TGTGCCAGCAGCCAAGTGGGCGGGACAGATACGCAGTATTTT.

The chain combines TRBV4-1 with TRBJ2-1; possibly TRBD2 for D (6 bases). Germline-derived CDR1 and CDR2 are MGHRA and YSYEKL. Trimming took off 5 bases at V and 6 bases at J, with 17 bases between the two ends. The CDR3 runs 15 residues. CDR3 amino acids: CASSEVAVVFNEQFF. As DNA, the CDR3 is TGCGCCAGCAGCGAGGTAGCGGTGGTATTCAATGAGCAGTTCTTC.